The source of this T cell receptor (beta chain) is a study of preoperative IRX-2 immunotherapy in early breast cancer. V gave up 0 bases and J gave up 7 bases, with 16 bases separating them. The CDR3 loop spans 16 amino acids. CDR1 SGHDN and CDR2 FVKESK come from the germline V gene. This clone showed up just a few times. This sample's treatment: preoperative locoregional IRX-2 cytokine immunotherapy. This phase Ib study tested locoregional IRX-2 cytokine immunotherapy given before surgery. Sequencing used immunoSEQ multiplex PCR; TCRdb keeps in-frame clones, though not all of them. The sample shows about 2,700 clones, about three quarters of them seen only once.

The V and J genes are TRBV14 and TRBJ2-1; D may match TRBD1 or TRBD2 (5 bases each). Sequencing used tumor tissue, obtained before IRX-2 immunotherapy. The sequence came from a human donor with breast cancer. CDR3 loop: CASSQERWGSGNEQFF. In nucleotides, the CDR3 is TGTGCCAGCAGCCAAGAAAGATGGGGGTCTGGGAATGAGCAGTTCTTC.